Listed below are T cell receptor beta chains from one sample, sequenced in a study of cytomegalovirus exposure and HLA in healthy donors. Sequencing used immunoSEQ multiplex PCR; TCRdb keeps in-frame clones, though not all of them. The profile covers tens of thousands of clones, with about 9.5% appearing a single time and approximately 23% taken by the ten largest. Specimen: PBMCs. Receptors originate from a man aged 60-69 years in good health and CMV-seropositive. Each CDR3 is given with its conserved first and last residue.

v_call	j_call	cdr3_aa
TRBV10-3	TRBJ1-1	CAISPGEWGRAEAFF
TRBV10-3	TRBJ2-1	CAISAGDNEQFF
TRBV28	TRBJ2-7	CASTTDRNPYEQYF
TRBV9	TRBJ1-3	CASSAPGTVGNTIYF
TRBV7-2	TRBJ2-2	CASSYSGANTGELFF
TRBV20-1	TRBJ1-2	CSAPGVAGYTF
TRBV30	TRBJ1-2	CAWRAPTGIGYTF
TRBV19	TRBJ2-4	CASSGMGVAKNIQYF
TRBV7-7	TRBJ2-1	CASSPQPGQGWDEQFF
TRBV4-2	TRBJ2-5	CASSQEGLAGGGETQYF
TRBV5-1	TRBJ2-2	CASSSNSGANTGELFF